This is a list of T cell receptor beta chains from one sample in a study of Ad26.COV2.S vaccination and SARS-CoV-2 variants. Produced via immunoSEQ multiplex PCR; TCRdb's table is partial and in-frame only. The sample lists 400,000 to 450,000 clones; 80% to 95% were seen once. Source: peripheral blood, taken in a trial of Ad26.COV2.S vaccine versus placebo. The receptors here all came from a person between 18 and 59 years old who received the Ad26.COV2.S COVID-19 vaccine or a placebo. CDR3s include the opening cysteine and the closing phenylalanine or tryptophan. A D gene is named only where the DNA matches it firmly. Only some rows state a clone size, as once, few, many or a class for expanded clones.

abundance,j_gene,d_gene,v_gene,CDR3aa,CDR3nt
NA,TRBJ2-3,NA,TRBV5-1,CASGSGGTAQYF,TGCGCCAGCGGATCCGGGGGAACTGCGCAGTATTTT
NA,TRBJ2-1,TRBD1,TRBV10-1,CASSGNRDRRVALSYNEQFF,TGCGCCAGCAGTGGAAACCGGGACAGGCGAGTAGCCCTATCCTACAATGAGCAGTTCTTC
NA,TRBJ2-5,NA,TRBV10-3,CAISQRQETQYF,TGTGCCATCAGCCAGCGGCAAGAGACCCAGTACTTC
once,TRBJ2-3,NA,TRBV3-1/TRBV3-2,CASSTGSYTDTQYF,TGTGCCAGCAGTACAGGATCCTACACAGATACGCAGTATTTT
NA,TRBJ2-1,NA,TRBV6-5,CASQKTSYNEQFF,TGTGCCAGCCAGAAGACCTCCTACAATGAGCAGTTCTTC
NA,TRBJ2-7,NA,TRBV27,CASSLAGDLGPYEQYF,TGTGCCAGCAGTTTAGCCGGGGACCTGGGGCCCTACGAGCAGTACTTC
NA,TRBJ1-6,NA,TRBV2,CASSERHHLNSPLHF,TGTGCCAGCAGTGAACGACACCATCTTAATTCACCCCTCCACTTT
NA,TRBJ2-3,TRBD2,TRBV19,CASSIGLAGGSTDTQYF,TGTGCCAGTAGTATAGGGCTAGCGGGGGGGAGCACAGATACGCAGTATTTT
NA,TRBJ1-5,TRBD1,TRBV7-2,CASSFDGTGGNQPQHF,TGTGCCAGCAGCTTTGACGGGACAGGGGGCAATCAGCCCCAGCATTTT
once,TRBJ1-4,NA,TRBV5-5,CASSFDPTAFNEKLFF,TGTGCCAGCAGCTTTGATCCGACAGCATTTAATGAAAAACTGTTTTTT
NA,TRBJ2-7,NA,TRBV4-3,CASSQKLESSYEQYF,TGCGCCAGCAGCCAGAAGTTAGAGAGCTCCTACGAGCAGTACTTC
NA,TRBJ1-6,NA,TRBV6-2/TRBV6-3,CASSYGKGMTISPLHF,TGTGCCAGCAGTTACGGAAAGGGGATGACGATTTCACCCCTCCACTTT
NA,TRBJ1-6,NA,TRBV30,CAWSTRVRSNSPLHF,TGTGCCTGGAGTACCAGGGTTAGGTCTAATTCACCCCTCCACTTT
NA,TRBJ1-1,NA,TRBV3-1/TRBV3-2,CASSPGHSNTEAFF,TGTGCCAGCAGCCCCGGACATTCGAACACTGAAGCTTTCTTT
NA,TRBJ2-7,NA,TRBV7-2,CASSLAAEAYEQYF,TGTGCCAGCAGCTTAGCTGCAGAGGCCTACGAGCAGTACTTC
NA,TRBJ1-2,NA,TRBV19,CASSIEVHYGYTF,TGTGCCAGTAGTATAGAGGTCCACTATGGCTACACCTTC
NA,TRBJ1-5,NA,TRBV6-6,CASSLARDQNQPQHF,TGTGCCAGCAGCCTGGCCCGGGACCAAAATCAGCCCCAGCATTTT
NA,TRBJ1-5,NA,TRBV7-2,CASSLGGRNNQPQHF,TGTGCCAGCAGCTTGGGGGGGAGGAACAATCAGCCCCAGCATTTT
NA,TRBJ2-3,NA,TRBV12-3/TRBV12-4,CASSFGATDTQYF,TGTGCCAGCAGTTTCGGTGCCACAGATACGCAGTATTTT
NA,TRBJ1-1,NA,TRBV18,CASSPLLGENTEAFF,TGTGCCAGCTCACCATTATTAGGGGAGAACACTGAAGCTTTCTTT
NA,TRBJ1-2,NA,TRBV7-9,CASSLSPQWNYGYTF,TGTGCCAGCAGCTTAAGCCCACAATGGAACTATGGCTACACCTTC
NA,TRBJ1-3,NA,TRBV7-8,CASSSTRQGYSGNTIYF,TGTGCCAGCAGCTCAACACGGCAGGGTTACTCTGGAAACACCATATATTTT
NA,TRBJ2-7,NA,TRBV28,CASSLYTSNEQYF,TGTGCCAGCAGTTTATACACTAGCAACGAGCAGTACTTC
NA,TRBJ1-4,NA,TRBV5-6,CASRVGSNEKLFF,TGTGCCAGCAGGGTTGGGTCGAATGAAAAACTGTTTTTT
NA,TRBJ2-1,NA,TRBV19,CASSRGISYNEQFF,TGTGCCAGTAGTAGGGGTATTTCCTACAATGAGCAGTTCTTC
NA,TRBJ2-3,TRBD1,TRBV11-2,CASSLATGYADTQYF,TGTGCCAGCAGCTTAGCGACAGGGTACGCAGATACGCAGTATTTT
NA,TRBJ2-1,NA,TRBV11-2,CASSLRQLASSYNEQFF,TGTGCCAGCAGCTTAAGGCAGCTAGCGAGCTCCTACAATGAGCAGTTCTTC
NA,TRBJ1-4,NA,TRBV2,CASREATNEKLFF,TGTGCCAGCAGAGAAGCAACTAATGAAAAACTGTTTTTT
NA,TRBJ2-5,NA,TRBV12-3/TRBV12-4,CASSLGLRETQYF,TGTGCCAGCAGTTTGGGTTTACGGGAGACCCAGTACTTC
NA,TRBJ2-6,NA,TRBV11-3,CASSPGEDGANVLTF,TGTGCCAGCAGCCCAGGGGAGGATGGGGCCAACGTCCTGACTTTC
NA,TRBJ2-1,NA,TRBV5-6,CASSWTGTAYNEQFF,TGTGCCAGCAGCTGGACCGGGACGGCTTACAATGAGCAGTTCTTC
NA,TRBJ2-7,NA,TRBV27,CASSLVQGYEQYF,TGTGCCAGCAGTTTAGTCCAGGGGTACGAGCAGTACTTC
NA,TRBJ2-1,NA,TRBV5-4,CASSLGNWSQSSYNEQFF,TGTGCCAGCAGCTTGGGGAACTGGTCACAGAGCTCCTACAATGAGCAGTTCTTC
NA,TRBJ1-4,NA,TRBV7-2,CASSLMGGNEKLFF,TGTGCCAGCAGCTTAATGGGGGGGAATGAAAAACTGTTTTTT
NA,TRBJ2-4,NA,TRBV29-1,CSVQEKGKNIQYF,TGCAGCGTTCAGGAAAAGGGCAAAAACATTCAGTACTTC
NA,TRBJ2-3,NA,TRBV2,CASSVHRDTQYF,TGTGCCAGCAGTGTCCACAGGGATACGCAGTATTTT
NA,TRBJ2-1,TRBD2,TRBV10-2,CASSETKTSDEQFF,TGCGCCAGCAGTGAGACCAAGACTAGCGATGAGCAGTTCTTC
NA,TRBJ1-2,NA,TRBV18,CASSPVPATNYGYTF,TGTGCCAGCTCACCAGTCCCAGCAACTAACTATGGCTACACCTTC
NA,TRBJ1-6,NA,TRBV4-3,CASSQAIPPGPYNSPLHF,TGCGCCAGCAGCCAAGCCATCCCACCAGGCCCCTATAATTCACCCCTCCACTTT
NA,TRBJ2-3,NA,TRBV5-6,CASSTRQGPDTQYF,TGTGCCAGCAGCACTCGTCAGGGACCAGATACGCAGTATTTT
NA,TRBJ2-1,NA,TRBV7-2,CASSPPWRLDPFDEQFF,TGTGCCAGCAGCCCTCCGTGGCGACTAGACCCATTTGATGAGCAGTTCTTC
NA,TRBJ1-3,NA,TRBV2,CASSPKSPGGNTIYF,TGTGCCAGCAGCCCTAAGAGCCCCGGAGGAAACACCATATATTTT